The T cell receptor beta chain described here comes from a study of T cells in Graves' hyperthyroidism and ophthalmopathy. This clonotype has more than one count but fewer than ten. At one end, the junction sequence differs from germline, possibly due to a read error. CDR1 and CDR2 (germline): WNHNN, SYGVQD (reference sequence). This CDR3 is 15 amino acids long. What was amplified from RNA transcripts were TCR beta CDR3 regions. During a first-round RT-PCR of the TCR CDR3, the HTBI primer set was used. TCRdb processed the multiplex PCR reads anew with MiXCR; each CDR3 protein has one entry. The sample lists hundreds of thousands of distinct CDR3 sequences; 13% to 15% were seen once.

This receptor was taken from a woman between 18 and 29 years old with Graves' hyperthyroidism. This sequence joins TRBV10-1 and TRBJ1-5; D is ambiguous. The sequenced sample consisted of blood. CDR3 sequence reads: CAISEELRGNQPQHF. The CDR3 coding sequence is TGTGCCATCAGTGAGGAACTCCGAGGGAATCAGCCCCAGCATTTT.